The TCR beta chain under discussion was sequenced for a study of blood T cells in healthy people across ages. General observations from the study: Observed TCR beta diversity per million T cells went down as age went up. This fall followed a roughly linear course with age.

This clonotype was seen only a few times. Antigen: not known. PBMCs numbering at least 6 million were isolated per sample. Primed by a sample-barcoded 5' primer and a J-beta primer mix, a second PCR proceeded for 7 to 11 cycles. TCRdb analysed the 5' RACE reads with MiXCR anew, one entry per CDR3 protein. The sample holds hundreds of thousands of distinct CDR3 sequences, approximately 48% seen once. This TCR was recovered from a man aged 60-69 years in good health. Input material: blood.

CDR3 nucleotide sequence: TGCAGTGCTAGAGATTCGAGGGGATCCTACGAGCAGTACTTC. It translates to CSARDSRGSYEQYF. The chain carries TRBV20-1 and TRBJ2-7; either TRBD1 or TRBD2 may supply D (5 bases each). The V gene's germline CDR1 is DFQATT and CDR2 SNEGSKA (reference sequence). This CDR3 comprises 14 residues. With 0 bases removed from V and 1 base from J, the gap between germline ends came to 10 bases.